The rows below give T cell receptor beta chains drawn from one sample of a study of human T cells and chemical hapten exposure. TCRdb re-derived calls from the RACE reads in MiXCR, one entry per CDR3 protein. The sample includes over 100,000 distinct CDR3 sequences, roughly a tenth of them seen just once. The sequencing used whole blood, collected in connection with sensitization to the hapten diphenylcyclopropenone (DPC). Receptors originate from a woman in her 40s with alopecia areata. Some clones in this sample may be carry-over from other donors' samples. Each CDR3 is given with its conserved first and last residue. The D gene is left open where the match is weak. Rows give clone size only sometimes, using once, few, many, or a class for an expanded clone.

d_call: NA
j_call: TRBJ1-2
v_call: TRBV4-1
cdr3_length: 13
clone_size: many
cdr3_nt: TGCGCCAGCAGCCAAGATCTGGGATGGAGCTACACCTTC
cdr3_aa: CASSQDLGWSYTF

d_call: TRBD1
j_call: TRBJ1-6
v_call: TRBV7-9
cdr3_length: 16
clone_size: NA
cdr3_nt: TGTGCCAGCAGCGGGACAGGGGGCGACTATAATTCACCCCTCCACTTT
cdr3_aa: CASSGTGGDYNSPLHF

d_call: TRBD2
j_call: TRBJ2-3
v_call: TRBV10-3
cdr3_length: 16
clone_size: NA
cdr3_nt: TGTGCCATCAGTGAGTCGGGAGCGGGGGTCACAGATACGCAGTATTTT
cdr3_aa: CAISESGAGVTDTQYF

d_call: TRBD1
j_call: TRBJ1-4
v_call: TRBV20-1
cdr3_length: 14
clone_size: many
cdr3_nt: TGCAGTGCCCCCAACAGGGGGCGCGGTGAAAAACTGTTTTTT
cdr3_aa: CSAPNRGRGEKLFF

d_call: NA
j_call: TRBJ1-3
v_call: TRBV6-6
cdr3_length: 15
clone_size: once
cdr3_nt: TGTGCCAGCAGTTACGAGGCACACTCTGGAAACACCATATATTTT
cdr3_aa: CASSYEAHSGNTIYF

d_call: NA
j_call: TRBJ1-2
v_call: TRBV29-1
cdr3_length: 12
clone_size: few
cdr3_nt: TGCAGCGCTACCCCCCAGATATATGGCTACACCTTC
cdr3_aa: CSATPQIYGYTF

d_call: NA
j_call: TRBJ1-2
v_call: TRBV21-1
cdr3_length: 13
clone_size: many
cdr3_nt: TGTGCCAGCATCCCCCCGAGCAGCTATGGCTACACCTTC
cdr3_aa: CASIPPSSYGYTF

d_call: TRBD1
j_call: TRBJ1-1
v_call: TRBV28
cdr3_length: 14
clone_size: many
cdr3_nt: TGTGCCAGCAGGACACGGGACAGGAACACTGAAGCTTTCTTT
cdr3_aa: CASRTRDRNTEAFF

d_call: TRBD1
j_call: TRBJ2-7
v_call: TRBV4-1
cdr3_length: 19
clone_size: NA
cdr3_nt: TGCGCCAGCAGCCGCTTGCGCGCTCAACGGGACAGGGGAGGGTACGAGCAGTACTTC
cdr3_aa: CASSRLRAQRDRGGYEQYF

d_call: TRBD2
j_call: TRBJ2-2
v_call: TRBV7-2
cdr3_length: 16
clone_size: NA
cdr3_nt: TGTGCCAGCAGCTTAATTAGCGGCGGGGGGCCCGGGGAGCTGTTTTTT
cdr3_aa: CASSLISGGGPGELFF

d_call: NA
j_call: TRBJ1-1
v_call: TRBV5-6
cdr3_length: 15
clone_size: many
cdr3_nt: TGTGCCAGCAATCGCCCGGATGCGGCCTTTCCTGAAGCTTTCTTT
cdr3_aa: CASNRPDAAFPEAFF

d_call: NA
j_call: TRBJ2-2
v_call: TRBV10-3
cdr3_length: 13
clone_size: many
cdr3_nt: TGTGCCATCAGTGGTCCGAACACCGGGGAGCTGTTTTTT
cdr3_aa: CAISGPNTGELFF

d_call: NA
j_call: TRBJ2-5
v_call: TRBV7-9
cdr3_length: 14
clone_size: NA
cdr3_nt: TGTGCCAGCAGCTTTCACCTTATTGGGGAGACCCAGTACTTC
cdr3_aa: CASSFHLIGETQYF

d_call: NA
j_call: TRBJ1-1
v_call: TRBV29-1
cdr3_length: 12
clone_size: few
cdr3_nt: TGCAGCGTTGATGCCATGAACACTGAAGCTTTCTTT
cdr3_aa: CSVDAMNTEAFF

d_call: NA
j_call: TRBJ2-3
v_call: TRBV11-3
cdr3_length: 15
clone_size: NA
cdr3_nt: TGTGCCAGCAGCTTAGCCCCTGGGATGGGCGATACGCAGTATTTT
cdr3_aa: CASSLAPGMGDTQYF

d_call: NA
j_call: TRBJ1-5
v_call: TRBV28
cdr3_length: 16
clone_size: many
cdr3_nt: TGTGCCAGCTTCCCTCCCTCCGGCCGTTACAATCAGCCCCAGCATTTT
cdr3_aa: CASFPPSGRYNQPQHF

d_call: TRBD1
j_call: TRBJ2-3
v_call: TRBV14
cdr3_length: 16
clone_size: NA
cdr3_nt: TGTGCCAGCAGCCAAGATTTGGGACAGTTCACAGATACGCAGTATTTT
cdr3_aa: CASSQDLGQFTDTQYF

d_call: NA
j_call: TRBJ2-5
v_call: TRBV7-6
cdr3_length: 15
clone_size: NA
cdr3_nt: TGTGCCAGCAGTCCCCCGGGGGCCCACCGAGAGACCCAGTACTTC
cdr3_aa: CASSPPGAHRETQYF

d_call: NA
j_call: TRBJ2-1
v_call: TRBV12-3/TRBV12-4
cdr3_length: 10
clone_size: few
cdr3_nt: TGTGCCAGCAGTTTGGATGAGCAGTTCTTC
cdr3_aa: CASSLDEQFF

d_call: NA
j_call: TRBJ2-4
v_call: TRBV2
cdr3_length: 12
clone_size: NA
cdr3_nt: TGTGCCAGCACTGAGGAACAGGGCATTCAGTACTTC
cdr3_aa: CASTEEQGIQYF

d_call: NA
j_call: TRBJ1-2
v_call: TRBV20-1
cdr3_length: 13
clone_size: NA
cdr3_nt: TGCAGTGCCTTCACGGCAGGGAACTATGGCTACACCTTC
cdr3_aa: CSAFTAGNYGYTF

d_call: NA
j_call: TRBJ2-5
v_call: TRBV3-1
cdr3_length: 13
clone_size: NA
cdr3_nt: TGTGCCAGCAGCCGGGGAAGCCCAGAGACCCAGTACTTC
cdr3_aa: CASSRGSPETQYF

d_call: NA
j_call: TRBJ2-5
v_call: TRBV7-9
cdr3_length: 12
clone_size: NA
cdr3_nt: TGTGCCAGCACCTCAGGAGGAGAGACCCAGTACTTC
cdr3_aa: CASTSGGETQYF

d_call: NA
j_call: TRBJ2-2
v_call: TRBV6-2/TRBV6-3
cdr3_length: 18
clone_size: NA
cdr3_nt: TGTGCCAGCAGTGGGCCGCCGCAGGGTCGTGCGAACACCGGGGAGCTGTTTTTT
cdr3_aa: CASSGPPQGRANTGELFF

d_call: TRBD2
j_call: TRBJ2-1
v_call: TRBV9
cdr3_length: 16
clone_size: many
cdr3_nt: TGTGCCAGCAGCGTAGCCAGCGGGGGGGCCTACAATGAGCAGTTCTTC
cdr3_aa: CASSVASGGAYNEQFF

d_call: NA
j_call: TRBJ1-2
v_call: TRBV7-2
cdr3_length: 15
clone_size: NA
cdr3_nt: TGTGCCAGCAGCTTAGTTGGAGGAGGGACCTATGGCTACACCTTC
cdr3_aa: CASSLVGGGTYGYTF

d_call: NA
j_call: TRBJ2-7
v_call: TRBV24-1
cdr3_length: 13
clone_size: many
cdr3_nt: TGTGCCACCAGTGACCCGGACAGCCTCGAGCAGTACTTC
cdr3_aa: CATSDPDSLEQYF

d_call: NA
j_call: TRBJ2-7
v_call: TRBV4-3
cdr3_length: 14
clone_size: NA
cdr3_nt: TGCGCCAGCAGCCAAGATCCGGGGCCGAACGAGCAGTACTTC
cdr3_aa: CASSQDPGPNEQYF

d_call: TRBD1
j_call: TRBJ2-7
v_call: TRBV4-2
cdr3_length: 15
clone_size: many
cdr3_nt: TGTGCCAGCAGCCGAACGACAGGGAGCTCCTACGAGCAGTACTTC
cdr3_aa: CASSRTTGSSYEQYF

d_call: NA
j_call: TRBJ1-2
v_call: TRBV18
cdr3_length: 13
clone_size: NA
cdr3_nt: TGTGCCAGCTCACGACCGCCTTTAAATGGCTACACCTTC
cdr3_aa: CASSRPPLNGYTF

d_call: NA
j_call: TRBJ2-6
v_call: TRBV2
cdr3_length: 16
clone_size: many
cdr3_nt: TGTGCCAGCAGTGCTTATGGGGGCGCTGGGGCCAACGTCCTGACTTTC
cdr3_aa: CASSAYGGAGANVLTF

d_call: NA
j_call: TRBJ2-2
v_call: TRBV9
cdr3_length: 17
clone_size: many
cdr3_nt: TGTGCCAGCAGCGTCTTACAGGGTATAAGGAACACCGGGGAGCTGTTTTTT
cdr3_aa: CASSVLQGIRNTGELFF

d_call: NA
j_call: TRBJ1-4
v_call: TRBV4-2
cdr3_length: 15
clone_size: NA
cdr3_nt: TGTGCCAGCAGCACCCCCGGGAGTTCCTATGAAAAACTGTTTTTT
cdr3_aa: CASSTPGSSYEKLFF

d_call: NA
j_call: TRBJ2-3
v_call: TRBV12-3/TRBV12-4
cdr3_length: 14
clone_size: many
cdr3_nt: TGTGCCAGCAGCCCCCCGACAGCAACAGATACGCAGTATTTT
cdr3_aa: CASSPPTATDTQYF

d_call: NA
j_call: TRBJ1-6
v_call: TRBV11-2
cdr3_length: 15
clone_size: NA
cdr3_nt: TGTGCCAGCAGCTTAGCTTGGCAGGGAAGCACACCCCTCCACTTT
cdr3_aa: CASSLAWQGSTPLHF

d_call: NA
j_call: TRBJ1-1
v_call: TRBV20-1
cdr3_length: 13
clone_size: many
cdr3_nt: TGCAGTGCGAGCCAGGGCCAGCACACTGAAGCTTTCTTT
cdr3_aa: CSASQGQHTEAFF

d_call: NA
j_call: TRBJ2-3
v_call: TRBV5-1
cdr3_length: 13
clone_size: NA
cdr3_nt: TGCGCCAGCAGCTTGAACATAGGAGATACGCAGTATTTT
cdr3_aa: CASSLNIGDTQYF

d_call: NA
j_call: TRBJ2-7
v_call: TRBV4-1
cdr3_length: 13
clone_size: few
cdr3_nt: TGCGCCAGCAGCCAAGGACTCCCCTCCGAGCAGTACTTC
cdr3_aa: CASSQGLPSEQYF

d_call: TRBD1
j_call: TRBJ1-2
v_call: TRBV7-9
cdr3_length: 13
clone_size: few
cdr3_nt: TGTGCCAGCCGGCCGACAGGGAGGGGCGGCTACACCTTC
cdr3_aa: CASRPTGRGGYTF

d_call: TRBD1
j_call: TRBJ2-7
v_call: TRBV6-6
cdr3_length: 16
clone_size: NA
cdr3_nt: TGTGCCAGCAGTGACCGACAGGGTATAAACTCCTACGAGCAGTACTTC
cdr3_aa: CASSDRQGINSYEQYF

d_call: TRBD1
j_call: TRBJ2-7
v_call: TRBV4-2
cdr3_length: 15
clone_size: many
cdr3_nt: TGTGCCAGCAGCCAAGCGGGGACAGGAGCCTACGAGCAGTACTTC
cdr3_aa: CASSQAGTGAYEQYF

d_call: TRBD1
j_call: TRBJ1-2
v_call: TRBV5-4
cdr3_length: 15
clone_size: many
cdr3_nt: TGTGCCAGCAGCTCCCCGGTACAGGGGGCAGGTGGCTACACCTTC
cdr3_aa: CASSSPVQGAGGYTF

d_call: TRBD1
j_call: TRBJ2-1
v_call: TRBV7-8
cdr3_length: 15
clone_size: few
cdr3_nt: TGTGCCAGCAGCCCGGGACAGGGACCCTACAATGAGCAGTTCTTC
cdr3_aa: CASSPGQGPYNEQFF

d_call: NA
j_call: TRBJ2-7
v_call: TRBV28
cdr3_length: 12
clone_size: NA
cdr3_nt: TGTGCCAGCAGCCAATCGTGGGGGTTGTGGTACTTC
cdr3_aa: CASSQSWGLWYF

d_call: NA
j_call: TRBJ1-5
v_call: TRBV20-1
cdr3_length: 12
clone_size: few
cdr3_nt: TGCAGTGCCCAACGGCAGGATCAGCCCCAGCATTTT
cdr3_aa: CSAQRQDQPQHF

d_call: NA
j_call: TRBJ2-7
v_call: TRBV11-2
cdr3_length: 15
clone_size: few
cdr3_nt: TGTGCCAGCAGCACTAGTGGGGTGTGGCCCTACGAGCAGTACTTC
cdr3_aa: CASSTSGVWPYEQYF

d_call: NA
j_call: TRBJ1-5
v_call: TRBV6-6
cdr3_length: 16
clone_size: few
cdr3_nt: TGTGCCAGCAGTTACTCCATTGGAGGGATCAATCAGCCCCAGCATTTT
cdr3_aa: CASSYSIGGINQPQHF